Presented here are 21 T cell receptor beta chains from one specimen sequenced in a study of identical twins. MiXCR was run by TCRdb on the 5' RACE reads, yielding one entry per CDR3 protein. The sample shows 500,000 or so distinct CDR3 sequences, 14% of them seen only once. The same specimen was also included in a second study, on yellow fever vaccine responses in identical twins.

The sequenced sample consisted of CD4+ T cells sorted from blood. These receptors were taken from a woman younger than 30 in good health.

In its sample, this clonotype was seen a few times. Here the CDR3 reads CASSFGGSGSYEQYF. CDR3 coding DNA: TGTGCCAGCAGCTTCGGTGGTAGCGGCTCCTACGAGCAGTACTTC. The chain couples TRBV7-3 to TRBJ2-7; tentatively, D is TRBD2 (6 bases). The CDR3 is 15 residues long. V shed 3 bases and J shed 0 bases, with 12 bases lying between them. Germline loops: CDR1 SGHTA, CDR2 FQGTGA.

Only a few counts were recorded for this clonotype. This chain joins TRBV5-5 and TRBJ2-5; no firm D call. Between the trimmed V and J ends, which lost 0 bases and 0 bases, there was a span of 9 bases. CDR3 length equals 15 residues. The germline gives CDR1 SGHKS, CDR2 YYEKEE (reference sequence). CDR3 DNA: TGTGCCAGCAGCTTGGGACACTCTAACCAAGAGACCCAGTACTTC. Its protein is CASSLGHSNQETQYF.

This sequence joins TRBV10-3 and TRBJ2-7; 9 nucleotides align to TRBD1. This CDR3 has 15 amino acids. With V trimmed by 0 bases and J by 1 base, 1 base remained unmatched. CDR1 and CDR2 from the germline V gene are ENHRY and SYGVKD. Here the CDR3 DNA reads TGTGCCATCAGTGAGTCACAGGGGGCTTCCTACGAGCAGTACTTC. This sequence encodes CAISESQGASYEQYF.

This chain links TRBV11-2 with TRBJ1-4; 12 bases line up with TRBD1. The CDR3 is 20 amino acids. The V segment lost 3 bases and the J segment 7 bases; nucleotides outside the gene matches: 18. Per germline, CDR1 SGHAT and CDR2 FQNNGV. The CDR3 here is CASSFSPGTGGWLRGEKLFF. The DNA of the CDR3 is TGTGCCAGCAGCTTCTCTCCCGGGACAGGGGGCTGGTTAAGGGGTGAAAAACTGTTTTTT.

This clonotype was seen only a few times. The gene calls are TRBV7-2 and TRBJ2-2, with D unresolved. The CDR3 spans 14 residues. The V gene's germline CDR1 is SGHTA and CDR2 FQGNSA. Trimming cost V 7 bases and J 3 bases, with 12 bases left between them. Written as DNA, the CDR3 is TGTGCCAGCACCCCCTCGGCATACACCGGGGAGCTGTTTTTT. Translating it yields CASTPSAYTGELFF.

This clonotype was seen more than once but under ten times. V gene TRBV25-1 combines with J gene TRBJ2-7, with 11 bases that match TRBD2. The germline gives CDR1 MGHDK, CDR2 SYGVNS. This CDR3 is 13 amino acids long. The ends lost 8 bases at V and 4 bases at J; junction bases unmatched: 4. CDR3: CASELAGGYEQYF. CDR3 nucleotides: TGTGCCAGCGAGCTAGCGGGAGGTTACGAGCAGTACTTC.

In its sample, this clonotype was seen a few times. The V and J genes are TRBV5-1 and TRBJ2-1; TRBD1 matches at 9 bases. The V gene end was trimmed by 4 bases and the J gene end by 5 bases; junction bases not matched to a gene: 10. Germline CDR1 SGHRS, CDR2 YFSETQ. The CDR3 spans 16 residues. CDR3 protein: CASSNVGTGSNNEQFF. The CDR3, as DNA: TGCGCCAGCAGCAACGTTGGGACAGGGTCTAACAATGAGCAGTTCTTC.

The gene calls are TRBV6-2 or TRBV6-3 and TRBJ2-1, with 15 bases fitting TRBD2. The J segment lost 9 bases and the V segment lost 0 bases, leaving 0 bases of the junction unmatched. This CDR3 has 15 residues. Germline CDR1 reads MNHEY; CDR2 reads SVGEGT. CDR3 in DNA: TGTGCCAGCAGTTACTCGGGACTAGCGGGGGGTGAGCAGTTCTTC. It specifies CASSYSGLAGGEQFF.

This sequence joins TRBV6-2 or TRBV6-3 and TRBJ1-1; the D gene is possibly TRBD1 (6 bases). CDR3 length: 16 residues. V dropped 4 bases and J dropped 1 base, with 16 bases sitting between them. Per the germline V gene, CDR1 is MNHEY and CDR2 is SVGEGT. The CDR3 sequence: CASSSLYKDRNTEAFF. DNA for the CDR3: TGTGCCAGCAGTTCTTTATATAAGGACAGGAACACTGAAGCTTTCTTT.

In this sample, this clonotype turned up once. The V gene is TRBV12-5, the J gene TRBJ2-1, with D unclear. Trimming left V 3 bases short and J 3 bases short, with 6 bases between. The CDR3 length is 13 residues. From germline, CDR1 is LGHNT and CDR2 FRNRAP. The CDR3 DNA follows: TGTGCTAGTGGTTTTGGCCTCTACAATGAGCAGTTCTTC. Translation gives CASGFGLYNEQFF. The complete variable domain, with remaining parts taken from reference TRBV12-5 and TRBJ2-1, reads DARVTQTPRHKVTEMGQEVTMRCQPILGHNTVFWYRQTMMQGLELLAYFRNRAPLDDSGMPKDRFSAEMPDATLATLKIQPSEPRDSAVYFCASGFGLYNEQFFGPGTRLTVL.

The chain combines TRBV7-7 with TRBJ2-5; tentatively, D is TRBD2 (6 bases). The CDR3 sequence is 13 residues long. Germline V CDR1 and CDR2: SSHAT, FNYEAQ (reference sequence). The chain's CDR3 is CERRLARVETQYF. Written as DNA, the CDR3 is TGTGAACGACGGCTAGCGCGAGTTGAGACCCAGTACTTC.

The gene calls are TRBV18 and TRBJ2-3; D is perhaps TRBD2 (6 bases). The CDR3 spans 17 residues. The V gene's germline CDR1 is KGHSH and CDR2 LQKENI. The ends were cut back, 3 bases at V and 6 bases at J, with 22 bases in the middle. The CDR3 DNA reads TGTGCCAGCTCACCCGTCCCCGGGACGTCGGCGGGGGATACGCAGTATTTT. This codes for CASSPVPGTSAGDTQYF. The complete variable domain, with remaining parts taken from reference TRBV18 and TRBJ2-3, reads NAGVMQNPRHLVRRRGQEARLRCSPMKGHSHVYWYRQLPEEGLKFMVYLQKENIIDESGMPKERFSAEFPKEGPSILRIQQVVRGDSAAYFCASSPVPGTSAGDTQYFGPGTRLTVL.

This clonotype was picked up a small number of times. V is TRBV6-1 and J is TRBJ1-5, with 8 bases fitting TRBD1. The CDR3 spans 16 residues. Germline trimming cut 7 bases from V and 2 bases from J; bases unmatched to any gene: 10. Germline lookup yields CDR1 MNHNS and CDR2 SASEGT. The DNA for the CDR3 is TGTGCCAGCACCGATGCACAGGGGGTTGGCAATCAGCCCCAGCATTTT. Translated, it gives CASTDAQGVGNQPQHF.

The chain recombines TRBV4-3 with TRBJ2-3; D call uncertain. V gave up 0 bases and J gave up 5 bases, with 6 bases separating them. The CDR3 consists of 13 residues. The germline V gene has CDR1 LGHNA and CDR2 YSLEER. CDR3 in DNA: TGCGCCAGCAGCCAAGAAAGGAGAGATACGCAGTATTTT. Translation gives CASSQERRDTQYF.

This clonotype has a count of ten or more. DNA for the CDR3: TGTGCCAGCAAGGCGGGAGGAGGGGCAGATACGCAGTATTTT. Translating gives CASKAGGGADTQYF. The chain joins TRBV12-3 or TRBV12-4 to TRBJ2-3; 8 nucleotides match TRBD2. The V gene end was trimmed by 7 bases and the J gene end by 4 bases; junction bases not matched to a gene: 7. CDR3 size: 14 residues.

This clonotype was recorded only once. V and J are TRBV7-8 and TRBJ2-7, with 7 positions matching TRBD2. V lost 5 bases to trimming and J lost 7 bases; unmatched junction nucleotides: 17. The CDR3 runs 16 residues. CDR1 and CDR2 from the germline V gene are SGHVS and FQNEAQ. Here the CDR3 reads CASSPVASGTVVEQYF. The CDR3 bases are TGTGCCAGCAGCCCCGTCGCTAGCGGTACAGTGGTGGAGCAGTACTTC.

This clonotype was counted a few times. The chain is built from TRBV3-1 and TRBJ2-5; 8 bases agree with TRBD2. CDR1 is LGHDT, CDR2 YNNKEL, per germline (reference sequence). This CDR3 has 15 amino acids. The junction had 7 bases not matched to a gene; V was cut back by 1 base and J by 6 bases. CDR3 in amino acids: CASSQVSGGPKTQYF. Here the CDR3 DNA reads TGTGCCAGCAGCCAAGTCTCGGGGGGGCCTAAGACCCAGTACTTC.

This chain links TRBV5-5 with TRBJ2-4, with D perhaps TRBD2 (5 bases). Germline lookup yields CDR1 SGHKS and CDR2 YYEKEE (reference sequence). Deletions cut 1 base from V and 8 bases from J, with 13 bases between. The CDR3 spans 14 residues. CDR3 in DNA: TGTGCCAGCAGCTTGTCGGGGAGTGATTACATTCAGTACTTC. Translated, it gives CASSLSGSDYIQYF.

This clonotype was detected a few times. The chain links TRBV3-1 to TRBJ2-6, with unresolved D. This CDR3 spans 17 amino acids. Per germline, CDR1 LGHDT and CDR2 YNNKEL (reference sequence). Trimming removed 4 bases at V and 2 bases at J, with 15 bases between. CDR3 amino acids: CASSPRTGGTGANVLTF. The CDR3 DNA reads TGTGCCAGCAGCCCCCGGACCGGTGGTACTGGGGCCAACGTCCTGACTTTC.

Only a few counts were recorded for this clonotype. The chain is built from TRBV6-6 and TRBJ1-2; 10 nucleotides line up with TRBD1. Germline V gene data show CDR1 as MNHNY and CDR2 as SVGAGI (reference sequence). J was trimmed by 4 bases and V by 7 bases; bases with no gene match: 3. The CDR3 spans 13 residues. This CDR3 reads CASKGTGVYGYTF. As DNA, the CDR3 is TGTGCCAGCAAAGGGACAGGGGTCTATGGCTACACCTTC.

The table lists this clonotype with a few counts. This chain links TRBV7-2 with TRBJ1-6; D not certain. There are 13 residues in the CDR3. Trimming pared 3 bases from V and 8 bases from J, leaving 8 bases between. Germline V gives CDR1 SGHTA, CDR2 FQGNSA. CDR3 DNA: TGTGCCAGCAGCTTGTCAACGTATTCACCCCTCCACTTT. Its translation is CASSLSTYSPLHF. The whole variable domain, remainder taken from reference TRBV7-2 and TRBJ1-6, is GAGVSQSPSNKVTEKGKDVELRCDPISGHTALYWYRQSLGQGLEFLIYFQGNSAPDKSGLPSDRFSAERTGGSVSTLTIQRTQQEDSAVYLCASSLSTYSPLHFGNGTRLTVT.